The 20 T cell receptor beta chains below come from one sample, sequenced in a study of cytomegalovirus exposure and HLA in healthy donors. This PCR relied on a set of 60 Vbeta primers and 13 Jbeta primers. The repertoire was sequenced with immunoSEQ multiplex PCR; TCRdb's copy has only in-frame clones and lacks some. The sample records around 150,000 clones, about four fifths being singletons. Material: PBMCs. These receptors were taken from a male donor in good health and CMV-seropositive.

The V gene is TRBV2, the J gene TRBJ1-4; D might be TRBD1 (5 bases). The CDR3 contains 14 residues. Trimming removed 4 bases from V and 8 bases from J, with 14 bases in between. Germline V CDR1 and CDR2: SNHLY, FYNNEI. The CDR3 nucleotides read TGTGCCAGCAGTGGCAGGGCGAGGTACGAAAAACTGTTTTTT. Translation gives CASSGRARYEKLFF. Supplemented by reference TRBV2 and TRBJ1-4, the full variable domain reads EPEVTQTPSHQVTQMGQEVILRCVPISNHLYFYWYRQILGQKVEFLVSFYNNEISEKSEIFDDQFSVERPDGSNFTLKIRSTKLEDSAMYFCASSGRARYEKLFFGSGTQLSVL.

This sequence joins TRBV30 and TRBJ2-3; D is perhaps TRBD2 (6 bases). V was shortened by 1 base and J by 2 bases, with 10 bases between the two germline ends. CDR3 length: 14 amino acids. Germline V CDR1 and CDR2: GTSNPN, SVGIG (reference sequence). CDR3 nucleotide sequence: TGTGCCTGGAGTGGCGGGGCTCACACAGATACGCAGTATTTT. Translating gives CAWSGGAHTDTQYF.

V and J are TRBV5-1 and TRBJ2-3, with 15 bases that match TRBD2. The CDR3 length is 19 residues. V shed 3 bases and J 2 bases; nucleotides not matched to a gene: 10. Germline loops: CDR1 SGHRS, CDR2 YFSETQ. CDR3 residues: CASSWGLAGGSIDTDTQYF. In nucleotides, the CDR3 is TGCGCCAGCAGCTGGGGACTAGCGGGGGGTTCCATCGACACAGATACGCAGTATTTT.

Remarks on this clone: This may stem from a read error, because a much larger clone lies one nucleotide away. Other DNA sequences in this specimen translate into the identical CDR3. The chain uses TRBV6-4 and TRBJ2-3; 7 positions match TRBD2. Germline lookup yields CDR1 MRHNA and CDR2 SNTAGT. After removal of 3 bases from V and 1 base from J, the junction contained 1 base not matched to a gene. The CDR3 loop spans 14 amino acids. CDR3 nucleotides: TGTGCCAGCAGTGAGGCGGGGGGCACAGATACGCAGTATTTT. Amino acid sequence: CASSEAGGTDTQYF.

This clone was counted only a few times. The chain combines TRBV5-6 with TRBJ1-4; TRBD1 might be the D (6 bases). The CDR3 sequence is 15 residues long. Trimming took 2 bases from V and 5 from J, leaving 13 bases between them. Germline CDR1 and CDR2: SGHDT and YYEEEE. The CDR3 is CASSFFQGRNEKLFF. CDR3 sequence (DNA): TGTGCCAGCAGCTTTTTTCAGGGGAGAAATGAAAAACTGTTTTTT.

The V and J genes are TRBV7-9 and TRBJ1-2; 8 nucleotides agree with TRBD1. CDR1 SEHNR and CDR2 FQNEAQ come from the germline V gene (reference sequence). CDR3 size: 13 residues. The ends lost 5 bases at V and 6 bases at J; junction bases unmatched: 5. For the CDR3, the DNA is TGTGCCAGCAGCCGCCGACAGGGGAATGGCTACACCTTC. It specifies CASSRRQGNGYTF. Supplemented by reference TRBV7-9 and TRBJ1-2, the full variable domain reads DTGVSQNPRHKITKRGQNVTFRCDPISEHNRLYWYRQTLGQGPEFLTYFQNEAQLEKSRLLSDRFSAERPKGSFSTLEIQRTEQGDSAMYLCASSRRQGNGYTFGSGTRLTVV.

This chain connects TRBV27 to TRBJ2-5, with 7 bases matching TRBD2. In germline, CDR1 is MNHEY, CDR2 SMNVEV (reference sequence). V trimming: 4 bases; J trimming: 4 bases; junction bases outside the gene matches: 9. The CDR3 runs to 15 residues. Here the CDR3 reads CASSSFRGVVETQYF. CDR3 DNA: TGTGCCAGCAGTTCCTTCCGGGGGGTCGTAGAGACCCAGTACTTC.

V and J are TRBV7-2 and TRBJ2-5, with 11 bases matching TRBD2. CDR3 length equals 16 residues. V trimming: 5 bases; J trimming: 0 bases; junction bases outside the gene matches: 5. CDR1 and CDR2 from the germline V gene are SGHTA and FQGNSA. Written as DNA, the CDR3 is TGTGCCAGCAGCCCGACTAGCGGGGTCTACCAAGAGACCCAGTACTTC. Translating it yields CASSPTSGVYQETQYF.

V usage is TRBV5-1 and J usage is TRBJ1-2; D is unresolved. The V end was cut by 0 bases, the J end by 8 bases, with 14 bases between. CDR1 and CDR2 from the germline V gene are SGHRS and YFSETQ. There are 14 residues in the CDR3. CDR3 amino acids: CASSLADVLEGYTF. The CDR3 DNA is TGCGCCAGCAGCTTGGCCGACGTCTTGGAGGGCTACACCTTC.

This clone was counted once. The chain couples TRBV9 to TRBJ1-1, with D possibly matching TRBD1 (6 bases). Germline loops: CDR1 SGDLS, CDR2 YYNGEE. The length of the CDR3 is 16 residues. Trimming removed 0 bases from V and 2 bases from J, with 14 bases in between. The CDR3 loop reads CASSVGAGAPNTEAFF. The CDR3 coding sequence is TGTGCCAGCAGCGTAGGGGCAGGGGCGCCCAACACTGAAGCTTTCTTT.

This chain joins TRBV2 and TRBJ2-7; D is uncertain. Trimming stripped 3 bases from V and 3 bases from J, with 27 bases between. Germline V CDR1 and CDR2: SNHLY, FYNNEI. The CDR3 runs 19 residues. The CDR3 sequence: CASSDLAGFGFPANYEQYF. In DNA, the CDR3 is TGTGCCAGCAGTGATCTCGCAGGTTTTGGGTTCCCCGCTAACTACGAGCAGTACTTC.

The chain couples TRBV7-3 to TRBJ2-6; TRBD2 is a possible D gene (5 bases). The CDR3 is 16 residues long. V was clipped by 5 bases and J by 0 bases, with 11 bases between them. Germline values: CDR1 SGHTA, CDR2 FQGTGA. The CDR3: CASSLRGGSGANVLTF. The CDR3 DNA is TGTGCCAGCAGCCTCAGAGGAGGCTCTGGGGCCAACGTCCTGACTTTC.

The genes are TRBV5-1 and TRBJ1-1, with TRBD1 matching 10 bases. CDR1 is SGHRS, CDR2 YFSETQ, per germline. V lost 0 bases to trimming and J lost 12 bases; unmatched junction nucleotides: 14. The CDR3 has 16 amino acids. Here the CDR3 DNA reads TGCGCCAGCAGCTTGGCAGGCGGGACAGGGGTGTCGGAAACTTTCTTT. Residues: CASSLAGGTGVSETFF.

This rearrangement joins TRBV27 to TRBJ1-6, with a possible D match to TRBD1 (6 bases). CDR3 length: 14 residues. Trimming shortened V by 7 bases and J by 12 bases, and 19 bases separated the two germline ends. The germline CDR1 and CDR2 sequences are MNHEY and SMNVEV (reference sequence). The CDR3 sequence: CASIKQGGIGPLHF. The CDR3 DNA is TGTGCCAGCATTAAACAGGGAGGGATAGGACCCCTCCACTTT.

The CDR3 here is CSVHTRSRADTQYF. Here the CDR3 DNA reads TGCAGCGTCCACACACGGAGCAGGGCAGATACGCAGTATTTT. This rearrangement joins TRBV29-1 to TRBJ2-3, with TRBD1 as a possible D gene (5 bases). The CDR3 runs 14 residues. Germline CDR1 is SQVTM and CDR2 is ANQGSEA. Trimming pared 6 bases from V and 4 bases from J, leaving 17 bases between.

J is TRBJ2-1 and V is TRBV30; D is perhaps TRBD2 (6 bases). Germline CDR1 and CDR2: GTSNPN and SVGIG (reference sequence). V shed 4 bases and J shed 12 bases, with 19 bases lying between them. CDR3 length: 13 residues. CDR3 coding DNA: TGTGCCTGGACGACGGCGGGGTCAAGTGCGCAGTTCTTC. It yields the protein CAWTTAGSSAQFF.

This rearrangement joins TRBV4-2 to TRBJ2-7; TRBD1 matches 11 bases. Trimming cost V 0 bases and J 4 bases; bases outside gene matches: 2. Germline assignment: CDR1 LGHNA and CDR2 YNFKEQ. The CDR3 runs 15 residues. CDR3 DNA: TGTGCCAGCAGCCAAGAAGGACAGGGGGCTTACGAGCAGTACTTC. This translates into CASSQEGQGAYEQYF.

This chain joins TRBV5-1 and TRBJ2-3; possible D gene TRBD1, 5 bases. Germline assignment: CDR1 SGHRS and CDR2 YFSETQ. Trimming removed 3 bases from V and 2 bases from J, with 13 bases in between. The CDR3 runs 15 residues. DNA for the CDR3: TGCGCCAGCAGCTACTCCGACAGAAACACAGATACGCAGTATTTT. This encodes CASSYSDRNTDTQYF.

V is TRBV6-4 and J is TRBJ1-1; D call uncertain. Trimming shortened V by 4 bases and J by 4 bases, and 13 bases separated the two germline ends. The CDR3 spans 14 residues. Germline values: CDR1 MRHNA, CDR2 SNTAGT. CDR3 protein: CASSAVEGSTEAFF. DNA of the CDR3: TGTGCCAGCAGTGCCGTAGAAGGGAGCACTGAAGCTTTCTTT.

The count of this clone is one. The genes are TRBV6-5 and TRBJ1-3; D possibly corresponds to TRBD1 (6 bases). Germline-derived CDR1 and CDR2 are MNHEY and SVGAGI. The V and J ends lost 6 bases and 0 bases respectively, with 12 bases between them. CDR3 length: 15 residues. The CDR3 here is CASRATGRSGNTIYF. The CDR3 DNA sequence: TGTGCCAGCAGGGCAACAGGGCGCTCTGGAAACACCATATATTTT.